The 20 T cell receptor beta chains presented below share a single source sample, sequenced in a study of blood T cell repertoires in COVID-19. The assay was immunoSEQ multiplex PCR, and TCRdb's table has in-frame clones only and misses some. The repertoire holds 250,000 to 350,000 clones, with approximately 91% as singletons. Source material: peripheral blood. The receptors stem from a woman younger than 45 with COVID-19, enrolled during active disease.

The rearrangement joins TRBV9 to TRBJ2-1, with TRBD2 as a possible D gene (6 bases). CDR3 size: 13 residues. The ends were cut back, 6 bases at V and 10 bases at J, with 17 bases in the middle. The germline V gene encodes CDR1 SGDLS and CDR2 YYNGEE. For the CDR3, the DNA is TGTGCCAGCAACCGGGACTCTCTCGGGGAGCAGTTCTTC. Translated, it gives CASNRDSLGEQFF.

The chain is built from TRBV4-3 and TRBJ2-3, with 12 nucleotides matching TRBD2. The CDR3 is 16 residues long. The trim removed 1 base at V and 7 bases at J, leaving 6 bases unmatched. CDR1 is LGHNA and CDR2 is YSLEER in the germline V gene. Here the CDR3 reads CASSQGLAGGPNTQYF. For the CDR3, the DNA is TGCGCCAGCAGCCAAGGTCTAGCGGGAGGGCCGAATACGCAGTATTTT.

The chain joins TRBV6-5 to TRBJ1-4; D not resolved. Trimming stripped 6 bases from V and 0 bases from J, with 11 bases between. This CDR3 comprises 15 residues. Germline V gene sequence: CDR1 MNHEY, CDR2 SVGAGI. The DNA for the CDR3 is TGTGCCAGCAGGCCTTTCGGGGCAACTAATGAAAAACTGTTTTTT. It specifies CASRPFGATNEKLFF.

The rearrangement uses TRBV30 and TRBJ1-1; D is ambiguous. The CDR3 has 11 residues. Germline values: CDR1 GTSNPN, CDR2 SVGIG (reference sequence). V was shortened by 5 bases and J by 6 bases, with 10 bases between the two germline ends. CDR3 nucleotides: TGTGCCTGGGCGGGAAGTGCTGAAGCTTTCTTT. Translated, it gives CAWAGSAEAFF.

This clone showed up just once. The V and J genes are TRBV10-3 and TRBJ2-1; D uncertain. The V gene's germline CDR1 is ENHRY and CDR2 SYGVKD. V lost 7 bases and J 5 bases, leaving 15 bases between the germline ends. This CDR3 region has 14 residues. CDR3 nucleotide sequence: TGTGCCATCAACAACCCAAGTCGGGACAATGAGCAGTTCTTC. Its translation is CAINNPSRDNEQFF.

This clone has a count of ten or more. This rearrangement joins TRBV3-1 (or the pseudogene TRBV3-2) to TRBJ1-5; D possibly corresponds to TRBD1 (6 bases). The germline V gene has CDR1 LGHDT and CDR2 YNNKEL (reference sequence). V was pared by 4 bases and J by 0 bases, with 10 bases between. CDR3 size: 15 residues. CDR3 coding DNA: TGTGCCAGCAGCCCAGGGACAACTAGCAATCAGCCCCAGCATTTT. This sequence encodes CASSPGTTSNQPQHF.

The J gene is TRBJ1-5, the V gene TRBV19; tentatively, D is TRBD1 (5 bases). Trimming removed 6 bases at V and 2 bases at J, with 23 bases between. This CDR3 has 18 amino acids. Germline V gene data show CDR1 as LNHDA and CDR2 as SQIVND (reference sequence). CDR3: CASSAGLFVHSGNQPQHF. For the CDR3, the DNA is TGTGCCAGTAGCGCGGGACTTTTCGTCCATAGCGGCAATCAGCCCCAGCATTTT.

This sequence joins TRBV4-3 and TRBJ2-1; no clear D. Trimming removed 0 bases at V and 1 base at J, with 10 bases between. CDR1 and CDR2 from the germline V gene are LGHNA and YSLEER. The CDR3 spans 16 residues. As DNA, the CDR3 is TGCGCCAGCAGCCAAGACGGCAGGTCTTCCTACAATGAGCAGTTCTTC. Its protein is CASSQDGRSSYNEQFF.

The chain links TRBV14 to TRBJ2-7; 7 positions agree with TRBD1. This CDR3 has 12 amino acids. V was clipped by 6 bases and J by 2 bases; unmatched bases: 1. In germline, CDR1 is SGHDN, CDR2 FVKESK. CDR3 bases: TGTGCCAGCAGTCAGGGGGCCTACGAGCAGTACTTC. Protein product: CASSQGAYEQYF.

This sequence joins TRBV7-2 and TRBJ1-6; 10 bases agree with TRBD1. Germline CDR1 and CDR2: SGHTA and FQGNSA. The V segment lost 2 bases and the J segment 3 bases; nucleotides outside the gene matches: 1. The CDR3 runs 16 residues. The chain's CDR3 is CASSLRTGGYNSPLHF. The DNA for the CDR3 is TGTGCCAGCAGCTTACGGACAGGGGGCTATAATTCACCCCTCCACTTT.

V gene TRBV29-1 combines with J gene TRBJ1-1; unclear D gene. CDR1 and CDR2 (germline): SQVTM, ANQGSEA. V lost 2 bases and J 6 bases, leaving 4 bases between the germline ends. The CDR3 covers 10 residues. Here the CDR3 reads CSVEPAEAFF. The CDR3 region has the DNA TGCAGCGTTGAACCAGCTGAAGCTTTCTTT.

The chain carries TRBV29-1 and TRBJ2-3; D might be TRBD2 (6 bases). CDR3 length: 12 residues. Germline V gives CDR1 SQVTM, CDR2 ANQGSEA. V was shortened by 6 bases and J by 5 bases, with 12 bases between the two germline ends. CDR3 residues: CSVASTRDTQYF. CDR3 coding DNA: TGCAGCGTAGCATCGACTAGAGATACGCAGTATTTT.

The rearrangement joins TRBV7-9 to TRBJ2-1; TRBD2 aligns across 10 bases. V gave up 7 bases and J gave up 9 bases; unmatched junction bases: 12. The CDR3 has 15 amino acids. Germline lookup yields CDR1 SEHNR and CDR2 FQNEAQ (reference sequence). As DNA, the CDR3 is TGTGCCAGCACCACAGCGGGAGGGCCGTCTGGTGAGCAGTTCTTC. Translated, it gives CASTTAGGPSGEQFF.

This clone was observed a few times. J is TRBJ1-5 and V is TRBV24-1; 10 nucleotides match TRBD1. Germline lookup yields CDR1 KGHDR and CDR2 SFDVKD. With V trimmed by 9 bases and J by 6 bases, 1 base remained unmatched. This CDR3 region has 12 residues. CDR3 coding DNA: TGTGCCACCGGGGACAGGGGTCAGCCCCAGCATTTT. It yields the protein CATGDRGQPQHF.

V gene TRBV6-1 combines with J gene TRBJ1-4; possible D gene TRBD1, 6 bases. Trimming shortened V by 3 bases and J by 6 bases, and 11 bases separated the two germline ends. The CDR3 sequence is 14 residues long. CDR1 and CDR2 (germline): MNHNS, SASEGT. CDR3 sequence: CASSEGGADEKLFF. The DNA of the CDR3 is TGTGCCAGCAGTGAGGGGGGGGCTGATGAAAAACTGTTTTTT.

The rearrangement uses TRBV21-1 and TRBJ2-7; the table names TRBD1, a call not compared with the DNA. TRBV21-1 is a known pseudogene. CDR3 length: 16 amino acids. Written as DNA, the CDR3 is TGTGCCAGCAGCTACCAACCGACAGGTCGGGCCTACGAGCAGTACTTC. Translated, it gives CASSYQPTGRAYEQYF.

This clone was seen only once. The chain links TRBV28 to TRBJ2-7; TRBD2 is a possible D gene (6 bases). The V gene's germline CDR1 is MDHEN and CDR2 SYDVKM. The CDR3 is 15 amino acids. Trimming removed 3 bases from V and 0 bases from J, with 12 bases in between. In DNA, the CDR3 is TGTGCCAGCAGTTTCGCGGGGCGGGCCTCCTACGAGCAGTACTTC. Its protein product is CASSFAGRASYEQYF. The variable domain in full, with the rest retrieved from reference TRBV28 and TRBJ2-7, is DVKVTQSSRYLVKRTGEKVFLECVQDMDHENMFWYRQDPGLGLRLIYFSYDVKMKEKGDIPEGYSVSREKKERFSLILESASTNQTSMYLCASSFAGRASYEQYFGPGTRLTVT.

The V call is TRBV6-1, the J call TRBJ1-6, with D uncertain. Germline V gives CDR1 MNHNS, CDR2 SASEGT. The CDR3 has 16 amino acids. V lost 3 bases and J 6 bases, leaving 15 bases between the germline ends. The DNA for the CDR3 is TGTGCCAGCAGTGACTGGGCGGGTTTGGCTAATTCACCCCTCCACTTT. Translating it yields CASSDWAGLANSPLHF.

This chain links TRBV19 with TRBJ1-4; D is ambiguous. The CDR3 totals 14 residues. Germline V lookup: CDR1 LNHDA, CDR2 SQIVND (reference sequence). V was clipped by 5 bases and J by 7 bases, with 14 bases between them. The CDR3 region is CASSPSGAGEKLFF. CDR3 nucleotides: TGTGCCAGTAGTCCCAGTGGCGCAGGTGAAAAACTGTTTTTT.

The rearrangement joins TRBV19 to TRBJ2-7; 8 bases are shared with TRBD2. CDR1 and CDR2 from the germline V gene are LNHDA and SQIVND (reference sequence). The CDR3 has 12 residues. J was trimmed by 7 bases and V by 7 bases; bases with no gene match: 6. The CDR3 DNA reads TGTGCCAGTAAAGGTAGCGGGGATGAGCAGTACTTC. This translates into CASKGSGDEQYF.